A single T cell receptor beta chain is shown here with its context. The antigen remains unidentified. This specimen comes from a study of CXCR3-negative and CXCR3-positive naive CD8 T cells. The CDR3 length is 17 residues. Germline lookup yields CDR1 LGHNA and CDR2 YNFKEQ. General study points: The authors found comparable surface CD5 between naive subsets and inferred TCR strength from TRB CDR3 properties. CXCR3-expressing naive cells carried TRB CDR3s more hydrophobic than those of CXCR3-negative naive cells.

Each TRB cDNA library was prepared by 5' RACE (with UMI labels). TCRdb re-called the 5' RACE reads and shows each CDR3 protein once, DNA omitted. The sample has around 61,000 distinct CDR3 sequences, and its top ten clones hold 0.55% to 0.8%. This sequence was found in a human donor in good health. Some clones in this sample may be carry-over from other donors' samples. The rearrangement links TRBV4-2 to TRBJ2-7; TCRdb gives TRBD1 as the D gene, but with no DNA this cannot be confirmed. Sequenced: naive CXCR3+ CD8+ T cells from blood. Regarding subset: CD45RO-CCR7+CD27+CD95- naive CD8+ T cells expressing CXCR3 (TNR3+). CDR3 in amino acids: CASSQDLTPGQTYEQYF.